This T cell receptor (beta chain) was retrieved from a study of T cell responses to AZD1222 COVID-19 vaccine. The germline CDR1 and CDR2 sequences are MNHEY and SVGAGI. The CDR3 has 13 amino acids. The trim removed 6 bases at V and 5 bases at J, leaving 5 bases unmatched. General study results and limits: Clonal diversity was possibly underestimated, and white British individuals and females predominated among donors.

On this clone itself: The antigen remains unidentified.

TCRdb's table, derived via immunoSEQ multiplex PCR, lists solely in-frame clones and lacks some. The sample has roughly 150,000 clones; roughly 90% are singletons. Sequences were derived from peripheral blood, sampled 28 days after the second AZD1222 dose. This receptor was taken from an adult who received the AZD1222 COVID-19 vaccine. This chain connects TRBV6-5 to TRBJ1-2; 8 bases match TRBD1. The CDR3: CASRVTGEYGYTF. CDR3 nucleotide sequence: TGTGCCAGCAGAGTGACAGGGGAGTATGGCTACACCTTC.